What follows is one T cell receptor beta chain and its context. The antigen this receptor binds is unknown. Base qualities were left out, and no much larger clone turns up one base away. Collaborating institutions collected whole blood in K2EDTA tubes following their own protocols. For TCRbeta analysis, collaborator samples were shipped as frozen whole blood, as isolated PBMCs, or as DNA extracted from either sample type. The CDR3 covers 16 residues, taking in both the cysteine and the phenylalanine. The entry retains the CDR3 DNA only, 48 bases that are in frame from base 1. At the junction V is shortened by 8 bases and J by 4 bases; bases outside the gene matches: 11. The germline V gene (reference sequence) gives CDR1 as LNHDA and CDR2 as SQIVND. The immunoSEQ Assay, a bias-controlled multiplex PCR, was used to amplify TCRbeta CDR3 regions from genomic DNA. The study's own analysis went as follows. The number of nucleated cells in each sample was estimated by amplification of reference gene primers within the assay. To quantify the absolute abundance of each unique TCRbeta CDR3 rearrangement, sequence reads were collapsed and filtered. For each sample, productive Simpson clonality was calculated as the square root of Simpson's diversity index across productive rearrangements. The table was pulled from immuneACCESS by TCRdb, which kept in-frame rearrangements only. Such tables lose some clones; where checked, under half of the loss comes from unresolved V genes, and the rest has no known cause. That table gives V, J and clone size, and the DNA gave D and trimming. The sample has 70,000 to 90,000 clones on record, about four fifths of them singletons. The biggest ten clones account for 0.95% to 1.5% of the sample.

The data are from a study of blood T cell repertoires in COVID-19 (dated by TCRdb to 2018 to 2021). Context from the whole study: Samples covering the acute and convalescent phases of COVID-19 were provided by collaborators in the United States, Italy and Spain. Sample metadata almost always included a de-identified subject ID, COVID-19 status, age in years and sex. The repertoires were released in a freely available public database intended as a resource for research on the immune response to SARS-CoV-2. The dataset comprised deeply sampled blood TCRbeta repertoires from subjects exposed to, actively infected with, or recovered from COVID-19. The samples were drawn from two sources: the first 160 participants of the ongoing ImmuneRACE study, and 950 to 1,500 subjects contributed by 6 global collaborators. Where available, HLA class I and class II types were obtained from metadata supplied by the sample provider rather than from assay-based typing. The prospective study material was composed of cDNA or gDNA derived from T cells, B-cell-depleted T cells, or PBMCs.

General findings and caveats noted by the study authors: Clinical and demographic metadata were provided uncurated, with the amount varying by source and participant.

Recombination connected TRBV19 to TRBJ2-6, with TRBD1 matching 7 junction bases. The clonotype comes from an elderly woman with acute or convalescent COVID-19. The sequenced material came from peripheral blood. The sequenced DNA is TGTGCCAGTCGGCCAGGGGGATCTGAAGGGGCCAACGTCCTGACTTTC. Translated, this gives CASRPGGSEGANVLTF. When the CDR3 is completed using the reference TRBV19 and TRBJ2-6 genes on either side, the full variable domain is DGGITQSPKYLFRKEGQNVTLSCEQNLNHDAMYWYRQDPGQGLRLIYYSQIVNDFQKGDIAEGYSVSREKKESFPLTVTSAQKNPTAFYLCASRPGGSEGANVLTFGAGSRLTVL.